This T cell receptor beta chain stems from a study of cytomegalovirus exposure and HLA in healthy donors. Findings and limits, study-wide: Later analysis reportedly placed an Asian-associated ancestry cluster below the approximately 730-donor mean in N-insertions.

Each donor was healthy, and each was a bone marrow donor. Looked up from germline, CDR1 is SGHNT and CDR2 is YYREEE (reference sequence). The length of the CDR3 is 13 residues. The germline V and J ends were trimmed by 5 bases and 4 bases, with 10 bases remaining between them. Turning to this clone: The target antigen is unknown.

A multiplex PCR was run with 60 Vbeta primers and 13 Jbeta primers. Sequencing used immunoSEQ multiplex PCR; TCRdb keeps in-frame clones, though not all of them. The table includes 100,000 to 150,000 clones, roughly four fifths detected once. The TCR sequence derives from a woman between 40 and 50 years old in good health and CMV-seropositive. Specimen: PBMCs. The chain uses TRBV5-4 and TRBJ2-1; possible D gene TRBD1, 5 bases. The DNA of the CDR3 is TGTGCCAGCAGATCTGACAGTTACAATGAGCAGTTCTTC. It is translated as CASRSDSYNEQFF.